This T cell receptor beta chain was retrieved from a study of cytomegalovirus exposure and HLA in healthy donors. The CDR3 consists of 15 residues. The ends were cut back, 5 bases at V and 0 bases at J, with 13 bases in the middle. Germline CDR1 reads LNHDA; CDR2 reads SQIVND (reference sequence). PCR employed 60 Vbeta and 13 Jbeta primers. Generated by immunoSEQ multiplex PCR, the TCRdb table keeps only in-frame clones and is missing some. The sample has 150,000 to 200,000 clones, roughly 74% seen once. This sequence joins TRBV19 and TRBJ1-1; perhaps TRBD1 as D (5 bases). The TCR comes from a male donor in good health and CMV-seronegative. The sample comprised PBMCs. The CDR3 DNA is TGTGCCAGTAGTCCAGCGGGACGCATGAACACTGAAGCTTTCTTT. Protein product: CASSPAGRMNTEAFF.